One and the same sample provided the 14 T cell receptor beta chains below, sequenced in a study of blood T cell repertoires in COVID-19 (TCRdb year 2020). Library preparation employed the immunoSEQ multiplex PCR assay. Entries here come from immuneACCESS through TCRdb and include only in-frame sequences with V and J called. Some clones fail to appear in such tables; in the studies checked, an unresolved V gene covers under half of the shortfall, and the cause of the remainder is unknown. Present in this sample are over 200,000 clones, 88% of which were seen just once. Around 2.9% of the sample belongs to the ten largest clones. The source material was peripheral blood. These receptors all come from a woman aged 60-75 years with acute or convalescent COVID-19.

The chain links TRBV6-2 or TRBV6-3 to TRBJ2-5; 15 bases agree with TRBD2. Germline V gives CDR1 MNHEY, CDR2 SVGEGT. J gave up 4 bases and V 0 bases, and 12 bases lay outside the gene matches. The CDR3 loop spans 20 amino acids. The CDR3 sequence is CASSYSLRTSGRAGTETQYF. For the CDR3, the DNA is TGTGCCAGCAGTTACTCCCTAAGGACTAGCGGGAGGGCCGGTACAGAGACCCAGTACTTC.

This rearrangement joins TRBV5-5 to TRBJ2-1; TRBD2 agrees at 7 bases. From germline, CDR1 is SGHKS and CDR2 YYEKEE (reference sequence). This CDR3 region has 15 residues. Trimming cost V 3 bases and J 6 bases; bases outside gene matches: 9. The CDR3 loop reads CASSSGGWTSNEQFF. The CDR3 region has the DNA TGTGCCAGCAGCTCTGGAGGTTGGACTAGCAATGAGCAGTTCTTC.

As DNA, the CDR3 is TGTGCCAGCAGTGAATTAACAGGGGGCGACACCGGGGAGCTGTTTTTT. This translates into CASSELTGGDTGELFF. The genes are TRBV2 and TRBJ2-2; TRBD1 aligns across 9 bases. This CDR3 is 16 amino acids long. V was clipped by 2 bases and J by 3 bases; unmatched bases: 4. Germline CDR1 is SNHLY and CDR2 is FYNNEI.

The chain carries TRBV6-5 and TRBJ1-6; maybe TRBD1 (5 bases). The germline V gene has CDR1 MNHEY and CDR2 SVGAGI. Trimming took off 4 bases at V and 6 bases at J, with 13 bases between the two ends. The CDR3 consists of 15 residues. CDR3: CASSSSGLSNSPLHF. In nucleotides, the CDR3 is TGTGCCAGCAGTTCCTCGGGACTTTCTAATTCACCCCTCCACTTT.

The chain employs TRBV5-1 and TRBJ1-6, with TRBD1 matching over 8 bases. Germline V gene sequence: CDR1 SGHRS, CDR2 YFSETQ. The CDR3 has 15 residues. The junction had 4 bases not matched to a gene; V was cut back by 4 bases and J by 4 bases. The chain's CDR3 is CASSPGQAYNSPLHF. CDR3 in DNA: TGCGCCAGCAGCCCGGGACAGGCATATAATTCACCCCTCCACTTT.

This clone was counted only a few times. The rearrangement uses TRBV18 and TRBJ1-5; D is unclear. Germline V gene sequence: CDR1 KGHSH, CDR2 LQKENI. The V and J ends lost 2 bases and 0 bases respectively, with 5 bases between them. CDR3 size: 14 residues. Here the CDR3 DNA reads TGTGCCAGCTCACCAGCCAGTAGCAATCAGCCCCAGCATTTT. Its translation is CASSPASSNQPQHF.

The CDR3 DNA reads as TGTGCCAGTAGTATTAGGACAGCCGATCAGCCCCAGCATTTT. Its translation: CASSIRTADQPQHF. The V gene is TRBV19, the J gene TRBJ1-5; a weak D match, TRBD1 (6 bases). The CDR3 is made up of 14 amino acids. Germline V gene sequence: CDR1 LNHDA, CDR2 SQIVND (reference sequence). Trimming pared 3 bases from V and 5 bases from J, leaving 11 bases between.

V gene TRBV4-3 combines with J gene TRBJ1-5, with TRBD1 as a possible D gene (5 bases). V lost 0 bases and J lost 5, with 5 bases in between. This CDR3 spans 13 amino acids. Germline V gene sequence: CDR1 LGHNA, CDR2 YSLEER. CDR3 loop: CASSQDRDQPQHF. In DNA form, the CDR3 reads TGCGCCAGCAGCCAAGACAGGGATCAGCCCCAGCATTTT.

The rearrangement links TRBV28 to TRBJ1-6, with D perhaps matching TRBD1 (5 bases). CDR3 size: 13 residues. Between the trimmed V and J ends, which lost 10 bases and 9 bases, there was a span of 16 bases. Germline values: CDR1 MDHEN, CDR2 SYDVKM. The DNA of the CDR3 is TGTGCCACCACGGGGGGAATCGGTTCACCCCTCCACTTT. It translates to CATTGGIGSPLHF.

V gene TRBV5-1 combines with J gene TRBJ2-5; no reliable D call. Trimming left V 0 bases short and J 3 bases short, with 12 bases between. This CDR3 spans 15 amino acids. Germline lookup yields CDR1 SGHRS and CDR2 YFSETQ. The CDR3 DNA follows: TGCGCCAGCAGCTTGGAGAGCCAGACTGAAGAGACCCAGTACTTC. Translation gives CASSLESQTEETQYF. Full variable domain (remainder filled in from reference TRBV5-1 and TRBJ2-5): KAGVTQTPRYLIKTRGQQVTLSCSPISGHRSVSWYQQTPGQGLQFLFEYFSETQRNKGNFPGRFSGRQFSNSRSEMNVSTLELGDSALYLCASSLESQTEETQYFGPGTRLLVL.

CDR3 nucleotide sequence: TGTGCCAGCAGTGATGCAAACAGGGCTGGCTACACCTTC. This gives the protein CASSDANRAGYTF. The chain employs TRBV6-4 and TRBJ1-2; D perhaps matches TRBD1 (6 bases). Germline V CDR1 and CDR2: MRHNA, SNTAGT. This CDR3 contains 13 residues. Trimming left V 3 bases short and J 7 bases short, with 12 bases between.

This clone has a single count. The chain links TRBV19 to TRBJ1-1, with a tentative D call TRBD1 (5 bases). This CDR3 region has 15 residues. Trimming stripped 0 bases from V and 5 bases from J, with 13 bases between. Germline V CDR1 and CDR2: LNHDA, SQIVND (reference sequence). CDR3 region: CASSIDRAGRTEAFF. Here the CDR3 DNA reads TGTGCCAGTAGTATAGATCGTGCAGGGAGGACTGAAGCTTTCTTT.

The gene calls are TRBV27 and TRBJ1-5, with D uncertain. The V and J ends lost 3 bases and 3 bases respectively, with 3 bases between them. This CDR3 contains 12 residues. Germline loops: CDR1 MNHEY, CDR2 SMNVEV (reference sequence). Here the CDR3 DNA reads TGTGCCAGCAGTTTCTACAATCAGCCCCAGCATTTT. It specifies CASSFYNQPQHF.

This chain links TRBV9 with TRBJ2-3, with D maybe TRBD2 (6 bases). From germline, CDR1 is SGDLS and CDR2 YYNGEE. Trimming stripped 3 bases from V and 2 bases from J, with 13 bases between. The CDR3 is 15 amino acids. DNA of the CDR3: TGTGCCAGCAGCGCACGGGACTCCTACACAGATACGCAGTATTTT. Protein: CASSARDSYTDTQYF. Filled out from reference TRBV9 and TRBJ2-3, the complete variable domain reads DSGVTQTPKHLITATGQRVTLRCSPRSGDLSVYWYQQSLDQGLQFLIQYYNGEERAKGNILERFSAQQFPDLHSELNLSSLELGDSALYFCASSARDSYTDTQYFGPGTRLTVL.